This T cell receptor beta chain was retrieved from a study of blood T cell repertoires in COVID-19. Looking at the study overall: Acute and convalescent COVID-19 specimens originated in the United States, Italy and Spain.

The Seattle patients, enrolled during active infection, were followed longitudinally. Original analysis: Nucleated cell counts were estimated from reference gene primer amplification. Only in-frame clones appear in the TCRdb table, and some are missing; sequencing was by immunoSEQ multiplex PCR. V, J and clone size are those of that table, while D and trimming were read from the DNA. The sample contains around 170,000 clones, roughly four fifths of which appear only once. This TCR came from a woman between 65 and 79 years old with COVID-19, enrolled during active disease. The sequenced sample consisted of peripheral blood.

Written as DNA, the CDR3 is TGTGCCAGCAGCTCGTCCGGGACAGGTTATAATTCACCCCTCCACTTT. This translates into CASSSSGTGYNSPLHF. The chain combines TRBV7-8 with TRBJ1-6; 8 nucleotides agree with TRBD1. This CDR3 spans 16 amino acids. Germline loops: CDR1 SGHVS, CDR2 FQNEAQ. Trimming cost V 4 bases and J 4 bases; bases outside gene matches: 6.